This T cell receptor (beta chain) is from a study of identifying expanded T cells in peripheral blood. About this clone itself: Its target is not known.

CDR1 and CDR2 (germline): PRHDT, FYEKMQ (reference sequence). V gave up 5 bases and J gave up 0 bases; unmatched junction bases: 7. CDR3 length equals 16 residues. Study observations and caveats: Differentially abundant clones: about 1.2 between replicates, around 16 at around 14 days, 19 to 20 at four.

Here immunoSEQ multiplex PCR was the method, and the copy in TCRdb shows in-frame clones only, minus some. The sample has 95,000 to 100,000 clones, around 85% seen once. The V gene is TRBV13, the J gene TRBJ2-3; 8 bases agree with TRBD2. This TCR was sampled from a person between 18 and 75 years old in good health. The source material was blood. The CDR3 loop is CASSRERGISTDTQYF. The CDR3 DNA is TGTGCCAGCAGCCGAGAGCGGGGGATTAGCACAGATACGCAGTATTTT. The full variable domain, its missing parts supplied by reference TRBV13 and TRBJ2-3, is AAGVIQSPRHLIKEKRETATLKCYPIPRHDTVYWYQQGPGQDPQFLISFYEKMQSDKGSIPDRFSAQQFSDYHSELNMSSLELGDSALYFCASSRERGISTDTQYFGPGTRLTVL.